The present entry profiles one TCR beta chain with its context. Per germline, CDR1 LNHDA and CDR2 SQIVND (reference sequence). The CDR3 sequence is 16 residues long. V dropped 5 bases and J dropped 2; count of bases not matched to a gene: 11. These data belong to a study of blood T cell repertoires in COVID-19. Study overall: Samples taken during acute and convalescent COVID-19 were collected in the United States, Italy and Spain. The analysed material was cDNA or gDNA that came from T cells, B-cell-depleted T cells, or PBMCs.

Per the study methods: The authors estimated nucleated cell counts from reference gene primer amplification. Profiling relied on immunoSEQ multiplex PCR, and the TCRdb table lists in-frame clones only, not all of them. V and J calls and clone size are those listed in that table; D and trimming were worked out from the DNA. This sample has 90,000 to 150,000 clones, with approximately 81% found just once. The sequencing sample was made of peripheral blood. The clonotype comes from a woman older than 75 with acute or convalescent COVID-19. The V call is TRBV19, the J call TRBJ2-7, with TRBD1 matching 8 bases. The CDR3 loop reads CASSSTRQGTPYEQYF. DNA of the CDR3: TGTGCCAGTAGTTCGACGAGACAGGGGACCCCCTACGAGCAGTACTTC.